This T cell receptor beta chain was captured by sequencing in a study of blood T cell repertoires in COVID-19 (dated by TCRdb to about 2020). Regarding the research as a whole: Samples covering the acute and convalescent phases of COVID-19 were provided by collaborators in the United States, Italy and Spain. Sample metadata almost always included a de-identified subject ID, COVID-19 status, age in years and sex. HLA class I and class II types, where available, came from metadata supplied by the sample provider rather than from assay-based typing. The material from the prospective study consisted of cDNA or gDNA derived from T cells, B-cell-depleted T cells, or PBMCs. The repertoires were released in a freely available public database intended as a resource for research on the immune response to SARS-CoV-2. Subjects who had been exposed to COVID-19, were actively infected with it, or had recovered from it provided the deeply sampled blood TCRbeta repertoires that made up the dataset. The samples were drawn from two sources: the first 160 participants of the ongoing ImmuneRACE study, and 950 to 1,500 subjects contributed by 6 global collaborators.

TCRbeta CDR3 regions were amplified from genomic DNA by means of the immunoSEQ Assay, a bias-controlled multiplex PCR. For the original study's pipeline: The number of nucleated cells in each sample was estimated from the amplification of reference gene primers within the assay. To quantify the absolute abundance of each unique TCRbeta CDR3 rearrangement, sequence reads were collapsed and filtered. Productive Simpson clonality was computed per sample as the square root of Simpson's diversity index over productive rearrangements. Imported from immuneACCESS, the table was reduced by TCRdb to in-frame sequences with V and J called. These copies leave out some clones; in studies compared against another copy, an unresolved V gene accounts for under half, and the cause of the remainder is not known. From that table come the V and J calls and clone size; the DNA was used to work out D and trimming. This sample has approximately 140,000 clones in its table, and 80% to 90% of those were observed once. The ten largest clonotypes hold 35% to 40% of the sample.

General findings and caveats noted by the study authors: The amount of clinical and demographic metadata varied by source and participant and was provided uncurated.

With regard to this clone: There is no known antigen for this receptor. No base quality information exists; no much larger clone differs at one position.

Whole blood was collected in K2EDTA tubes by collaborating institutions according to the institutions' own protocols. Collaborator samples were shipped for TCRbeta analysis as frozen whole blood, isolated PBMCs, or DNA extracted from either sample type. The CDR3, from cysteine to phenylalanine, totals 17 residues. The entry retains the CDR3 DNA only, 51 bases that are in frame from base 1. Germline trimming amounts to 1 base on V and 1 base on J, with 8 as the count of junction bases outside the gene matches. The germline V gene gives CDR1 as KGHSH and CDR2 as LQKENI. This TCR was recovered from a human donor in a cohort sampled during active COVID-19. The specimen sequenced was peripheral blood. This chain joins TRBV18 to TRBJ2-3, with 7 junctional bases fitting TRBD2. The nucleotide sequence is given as TGTGCCAGCTCACCACAACAAGCGGGACTCCGCACAGATACGCAGTATTTT. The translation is CASSPQQAGLRTDTQYF.